Sequencing of this TCR beta chain was carried out in a study of T cells in localized non-small cell lung cancer. The CDR3 is made up of 14 amino acids. V lost 0 bases and J 10 bases, leaving 13 bases between the germline ends. Germline V gives CDR1 SGHVS, CDR2 FQNEAQ. General study findings and limits: In adjacent lung appeared a median around 56 of the top 100 tumor clones. With higher T cell density in blood came longer overall survival. Highest T cell clonality was seen in uninvolved adjacent lung, surpassing that measured in tumor. Only one tumor region was sequenced, so heterogeneity remains possible.

Repertoires were generated with immunoSEQ multiplex PCR, while TCRdb's copy carries only in-frame clones and drops some. Here the sample spans about 33,000 clones, around four fifths being singletons. Notes on this clone: Its cognate antigen is unknown.

The V call is TRBV7-8, the J call TRBJ2-1; D is tentatively TRBD1 or TRBD2 (5 bases each). The input for sequencing was peripheral blood, taken before any cancer treatment. The TCR was taken from a male donor older than 55 with stage III squamous cell lung carcinoma. The CDR3 DNA reads TGTGCCAGCAGCTTAGCAGCCCCTGGGGGAGAGCAGTTCTTC. It translates to CASSLAAPGGEQFF.